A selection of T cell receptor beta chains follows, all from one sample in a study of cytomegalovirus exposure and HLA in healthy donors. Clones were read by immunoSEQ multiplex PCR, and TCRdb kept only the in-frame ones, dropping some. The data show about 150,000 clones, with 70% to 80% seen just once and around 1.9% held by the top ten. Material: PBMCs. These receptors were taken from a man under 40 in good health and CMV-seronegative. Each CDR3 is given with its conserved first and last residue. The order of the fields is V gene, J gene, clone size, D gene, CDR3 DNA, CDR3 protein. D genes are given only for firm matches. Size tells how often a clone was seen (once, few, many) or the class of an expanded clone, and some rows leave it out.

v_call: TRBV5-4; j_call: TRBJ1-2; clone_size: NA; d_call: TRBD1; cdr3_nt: TGTGCCAGCAGCAATGACAGGGGGCTCTCTGGCTACACCTTC; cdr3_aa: CASSNDRGLSGYTF
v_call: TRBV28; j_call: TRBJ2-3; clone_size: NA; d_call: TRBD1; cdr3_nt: TGTGCCAGCAGTTTACAGGGGGCGAGCACAGATACGCAGTATTTT; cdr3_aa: CASSLQGASTDTQYF
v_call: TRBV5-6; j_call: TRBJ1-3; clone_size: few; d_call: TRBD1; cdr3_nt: TGTGCCAGCAGCTTGGACAGGGGGCCAGGAAACACCATATATTTT; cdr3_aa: CASSLDRGPGNTIYF
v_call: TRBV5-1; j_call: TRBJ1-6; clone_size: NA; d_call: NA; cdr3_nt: TGCGCCAGCAGCCCCTCCGGAGCGGGATCACCCCTCCACTTT; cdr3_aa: CASSPSGAGSPLHF
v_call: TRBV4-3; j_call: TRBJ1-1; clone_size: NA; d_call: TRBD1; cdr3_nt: TGCGCCAGCAGCCAATCAGGGGGCAGCACTGAAGCTTTCTTT; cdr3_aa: CASSQSGGSTEAFF
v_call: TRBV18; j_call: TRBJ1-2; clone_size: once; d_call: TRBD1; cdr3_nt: TGTGCCAGCTCACCCCGGACAGGGAAGGGCTACACCTTC; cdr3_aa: CASSPRTGKGYTF
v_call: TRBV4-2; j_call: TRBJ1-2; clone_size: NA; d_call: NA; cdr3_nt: TGTGCCAGCAGCTCCCTGAACTATGGCTACACCTTC; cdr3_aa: CASSSLNYGYTF
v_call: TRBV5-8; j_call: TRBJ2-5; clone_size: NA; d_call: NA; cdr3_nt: TGTGCCAGCAGCTTGAAGACGGAGCAGTACTTC; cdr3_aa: CASSLKTEQYF
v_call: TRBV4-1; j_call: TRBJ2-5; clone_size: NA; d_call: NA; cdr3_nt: TGCGCCAGCAGCCGACGGCTCCCCGGGGAGACCCAGTACTTC; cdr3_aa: CASSRRLPGETQYF
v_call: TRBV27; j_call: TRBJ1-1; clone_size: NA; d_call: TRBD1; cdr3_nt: TGTGCCAGCAGGCCCGGGACAGGGGCCATGAACACTGAAGCTTTCTTT; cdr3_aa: CASRPGTGAMNTEAFF
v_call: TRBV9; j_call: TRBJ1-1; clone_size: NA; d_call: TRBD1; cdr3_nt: TGTGCCAGCAGCGCTGGACAGGGGAACACTGAAGCTTTCTTT; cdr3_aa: CASSAGQGNTEAFF
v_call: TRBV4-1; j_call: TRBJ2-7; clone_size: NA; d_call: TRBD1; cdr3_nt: TGCGCCAGCAGCCAAGAGGGCGTTCGACAGGGGGCTGCCTACGAGCAGTACTTC; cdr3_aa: CASSQEGVRQGAAYEQYF
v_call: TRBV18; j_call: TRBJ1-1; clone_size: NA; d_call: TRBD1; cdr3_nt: TGTGCCAGCTCACCAGGGGGACAGGCGGCTTTCTTT; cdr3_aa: CASSPGGQAAFF
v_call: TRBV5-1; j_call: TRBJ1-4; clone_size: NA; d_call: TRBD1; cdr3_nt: TGCGCCAGCAGCTTGGGACAGGGATCAACTAATGAAAAACTGTTTTTT; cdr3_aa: CASSLGQGSTNEKLFF
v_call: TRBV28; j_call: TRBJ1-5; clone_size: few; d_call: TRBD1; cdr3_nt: TGTGCCAGCAGTGGACAGGTGGGGACCCAGCCCCAGCATTTT; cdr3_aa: CASSGQVGTQPQHF
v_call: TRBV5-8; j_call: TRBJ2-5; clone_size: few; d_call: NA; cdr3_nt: TGTGCCAGCAGCACCAGGGACAGGCGGGGGGAGACCCAGTACTTC; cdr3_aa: CASSTRDRRGETQYF
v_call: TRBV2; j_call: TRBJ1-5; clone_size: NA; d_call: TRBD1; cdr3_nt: TGTGCCAGCAGTTCTGACAGGGGGCGACAGCCCCAGCATTTT; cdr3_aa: CASSSDRGRQPQHF
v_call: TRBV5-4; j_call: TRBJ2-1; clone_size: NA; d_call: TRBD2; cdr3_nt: TGTGCCAGCAGCCAAGTAGGTAGCGGGGGGGCCAGTGAGCAGTTCTTC; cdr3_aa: CASSQVGSGGASEQFF
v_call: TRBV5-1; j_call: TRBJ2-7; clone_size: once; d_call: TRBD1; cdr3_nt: TGCGCCAGCAGGTGGGGATCGGGACAGCCGACTTATACCTACGAGCAGTACTTC; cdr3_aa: CASRWGSGQPTYTYEQYF
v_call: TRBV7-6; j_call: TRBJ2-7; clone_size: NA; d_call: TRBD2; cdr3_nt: TGTGCCAGCAGCCAAGGACTAGCGGGGGGGTTTTACGAGCAGTACTTC; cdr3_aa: CASSQGLAGGFYEQYF
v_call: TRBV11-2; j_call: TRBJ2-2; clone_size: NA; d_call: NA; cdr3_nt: TGTGCCAGCAGCTTAGACAGGCACACCGGGGAGCTGTTTTTT; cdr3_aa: CASSLDRHTGELFF
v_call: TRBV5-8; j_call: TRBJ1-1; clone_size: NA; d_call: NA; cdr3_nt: TGTGCCAGCAGCTTGGTAGGACAGCCTTTTGAAGCTTTCTTT; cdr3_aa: CASSLVGQPFEAFF
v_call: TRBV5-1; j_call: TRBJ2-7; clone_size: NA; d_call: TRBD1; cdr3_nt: TGCGCCAGCAGCTTGGGGGCCGCAGGGGGCTTTTCCTACGAGCAGTACTTC; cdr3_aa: CASSLGAAGGFSYEQYF
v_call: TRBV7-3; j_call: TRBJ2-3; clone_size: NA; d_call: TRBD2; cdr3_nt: TGTGCCAGCAGCTCACGTACGGGGGGGACTACCACAGATACGCAGTATTTT; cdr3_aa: CASSSRTGGTTTDTQYF
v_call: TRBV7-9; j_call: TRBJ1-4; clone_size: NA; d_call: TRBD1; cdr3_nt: TGTGCCAGCAGCTCCTCTGTATCCGGGACAGCTAATGAAAAACTGTTTTTT; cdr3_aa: CASSSSVSGTANEKLFF
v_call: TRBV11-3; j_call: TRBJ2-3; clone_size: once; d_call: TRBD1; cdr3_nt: TGTGCCAGCAGCTTGTCGGACAGGACAGATACGCAGTATTTT; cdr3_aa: CASSLSDRTDTQYF
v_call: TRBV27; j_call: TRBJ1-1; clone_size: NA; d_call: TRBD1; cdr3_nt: TGTGCCAGCAGTTTATCGAAGGGAGGGAGCGGGACAGGGGGCTTTATGGACACTGAAGCTTTCTTT; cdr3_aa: CASSLSKGGSGTGGFMDTEAFF
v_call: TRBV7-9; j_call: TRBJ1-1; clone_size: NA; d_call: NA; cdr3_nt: TGTTCCAGTGGGTGGGCGAGCACTGAAGCTTTCTTT; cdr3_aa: CSSGWASTEAFF
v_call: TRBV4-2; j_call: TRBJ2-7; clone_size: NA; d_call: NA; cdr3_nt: TGTGCCAGCAGCCAAGAGAAGGAGATCTTCTACGAGCAGTACTTC; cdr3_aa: CASSQEKEIFYEQYF
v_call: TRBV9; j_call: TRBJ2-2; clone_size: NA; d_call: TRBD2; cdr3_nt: TGTGCCAGCAGCGCGACTAGCGGGGGTCCCGGGGAGCTGTTTTTT; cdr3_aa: CASSATSGGPGELFF
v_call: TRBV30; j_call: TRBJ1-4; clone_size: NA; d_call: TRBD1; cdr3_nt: TGTGCCTCAACCTTCGGGACTTCAGGGGGAGAACTGTTTTTT; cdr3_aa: CASTFGTSGGELFF
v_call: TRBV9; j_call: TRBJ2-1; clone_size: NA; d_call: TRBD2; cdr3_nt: TGTGCCAGCAGCGTAGAGGTCGGGGGGACCTACAATGAGCAGTTCTTC; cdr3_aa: CASSVEVGGTYNEQFF
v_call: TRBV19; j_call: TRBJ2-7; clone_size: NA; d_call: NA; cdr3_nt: TGTGCCAGTAGTATCCAGGGGCATAACTACGAGCAGTACTTC; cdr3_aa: CASSIQGHNYEQYF
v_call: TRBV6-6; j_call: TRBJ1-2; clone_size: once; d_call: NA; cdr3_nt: TGTGCCAGCAGGCGATTCACTGACAATAACTATGGCTACACCTTC; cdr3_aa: CASRRFTDNNYGYTF
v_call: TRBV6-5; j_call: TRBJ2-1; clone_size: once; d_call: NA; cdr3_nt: TGTGCCAGCATGCGGGATCGGGTGTCCTACAATGAGCAGTTCTTC; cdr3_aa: CASMRDRVSYNEQFF
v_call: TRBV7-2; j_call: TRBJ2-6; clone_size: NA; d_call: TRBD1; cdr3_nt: TGTGCCAGCAGCAGGGACAGCTCTGGGGCCAACGTCCTGACTTTC; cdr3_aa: CASSRDSSGANVLTF
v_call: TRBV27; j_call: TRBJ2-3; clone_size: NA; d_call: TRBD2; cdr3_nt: TGTGCCAGCAGTATCCCGGGAGGGGGAATGCAGTATTTT; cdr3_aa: CASSIPGGGMQYF
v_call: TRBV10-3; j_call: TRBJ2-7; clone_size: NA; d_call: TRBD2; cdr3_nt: TGTGCCATCGGGGGGGGTAGCGGCTACGAGCAGTACTTC; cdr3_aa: CAIGGGSGYEQYF
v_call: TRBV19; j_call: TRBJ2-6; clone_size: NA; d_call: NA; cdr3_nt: TGTGCCAGTAGTATAAGGAGCTCTGGGGCCAACGTCCTGACTTTC; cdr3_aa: CASSIRSSGANVLTF
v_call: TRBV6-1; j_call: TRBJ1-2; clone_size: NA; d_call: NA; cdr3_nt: TGTGCCAGCAGTGCCGACACTTTCTATGGCTACCCCTTC; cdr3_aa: CASSADTFYGYPF
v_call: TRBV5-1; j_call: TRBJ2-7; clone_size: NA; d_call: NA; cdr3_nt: TGCGCCAGCAGCTTAACAGAATCTTACGAGCAGTACTTC; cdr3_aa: CASSLTESYEQYF
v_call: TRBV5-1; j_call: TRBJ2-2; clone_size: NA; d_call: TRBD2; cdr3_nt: TGCGCCAGCAGCGCAATAGCGGGGGATACCGGGGAGCTGTTTTTT; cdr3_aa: CASSAIAGDTGELFF
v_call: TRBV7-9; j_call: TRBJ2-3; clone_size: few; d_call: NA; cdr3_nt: TGTTCCAGCACCCTATCCGTTGATACGCAGTATTTT; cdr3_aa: CSSTLSVDTQYF
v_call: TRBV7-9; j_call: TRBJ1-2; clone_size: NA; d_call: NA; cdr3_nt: TGTGCCAGCAGCCCCTGGGACACCGGGGATGGCTACACCTTC; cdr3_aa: CASSPWDTGDGYTF
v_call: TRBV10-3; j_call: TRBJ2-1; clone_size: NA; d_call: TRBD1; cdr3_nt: TGTGCCATCAGTGGACAGGGATCCTACAATGAGCAGTTCTTC; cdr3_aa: CAISGQGSYNEQFF
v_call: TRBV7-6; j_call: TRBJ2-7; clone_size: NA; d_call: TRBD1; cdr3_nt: TGTGCCAGCAGCCTCGGACAGGGTGGTGGCTACGAGCAGTACTTC; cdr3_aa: CASSLGQGGGYEQYF
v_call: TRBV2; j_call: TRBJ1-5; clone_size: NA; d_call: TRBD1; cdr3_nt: TGTGCCAGCAGTGATGGAGCAGGGGGGTATCAGCCCCAGCATTTT; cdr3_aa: CASSDGAGGYQPQHF
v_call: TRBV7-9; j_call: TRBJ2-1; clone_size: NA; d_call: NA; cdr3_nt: TGTGCCCTTGGGGGGAATGAGCAGTTCTTC; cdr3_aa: CALGGNEQFF
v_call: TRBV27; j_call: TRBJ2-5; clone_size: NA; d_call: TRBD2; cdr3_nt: TGTGCCAGCAGTTTAGGGACTACCCAAGAGACCCAGTACTTC; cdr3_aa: CASSLGTTQETQYF
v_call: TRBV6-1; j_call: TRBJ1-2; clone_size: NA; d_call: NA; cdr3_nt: TGTGCCAGCAGTGAAGCGTCTAAGAGGCCAGGCTACACCTTC; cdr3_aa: CASSEASKRPGYTF
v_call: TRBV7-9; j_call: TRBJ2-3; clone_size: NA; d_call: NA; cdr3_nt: TGTGCCAGCAGCTCAAGGGGGAGTCTTACAGATACGCAGTATTTT; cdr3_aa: CASSSRGSLTDTQYF
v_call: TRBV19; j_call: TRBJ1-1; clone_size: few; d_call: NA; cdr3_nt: TGTGCCAGCGCTCGGACTAGCAGGCTCACTGAAGCTTTCTTT; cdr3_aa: CASARTSRLTEAFF
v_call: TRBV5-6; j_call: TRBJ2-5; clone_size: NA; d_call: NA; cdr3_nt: TGTGCCAGCAGCTTGGCGCAAGAGACCCAGTACTTC; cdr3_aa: CASSLAQETQYF
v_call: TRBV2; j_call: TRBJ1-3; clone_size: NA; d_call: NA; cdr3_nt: TGTGCCAGCATGAAACAGGGATGGGAAAACACCATATATTTT; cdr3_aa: CASMKQGWENTIYF